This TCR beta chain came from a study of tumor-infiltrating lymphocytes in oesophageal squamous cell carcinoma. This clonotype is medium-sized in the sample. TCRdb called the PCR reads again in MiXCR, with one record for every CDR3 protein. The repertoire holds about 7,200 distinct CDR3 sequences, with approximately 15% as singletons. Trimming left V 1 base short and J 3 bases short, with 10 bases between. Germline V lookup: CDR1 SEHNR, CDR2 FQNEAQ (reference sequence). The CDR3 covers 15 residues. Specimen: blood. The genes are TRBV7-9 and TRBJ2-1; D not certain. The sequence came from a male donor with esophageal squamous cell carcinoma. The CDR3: CASSLVSNYYNEQFF. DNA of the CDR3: TGTGCCAGCAGCTTAGTCAGCAACTACTACAATGAGCAGTTCTTC. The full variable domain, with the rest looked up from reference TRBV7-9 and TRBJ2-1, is DTGVSQNPRHKITKRGQNVTFRCDPISEHNRLYWYRQTLGQGPEFLTYFQNEAQLEKSRLLSDRFSAERPKGSFSTLEIQRTEQGDSAMYLCASSLVSNYYNEQFFGPGTRLTVL.